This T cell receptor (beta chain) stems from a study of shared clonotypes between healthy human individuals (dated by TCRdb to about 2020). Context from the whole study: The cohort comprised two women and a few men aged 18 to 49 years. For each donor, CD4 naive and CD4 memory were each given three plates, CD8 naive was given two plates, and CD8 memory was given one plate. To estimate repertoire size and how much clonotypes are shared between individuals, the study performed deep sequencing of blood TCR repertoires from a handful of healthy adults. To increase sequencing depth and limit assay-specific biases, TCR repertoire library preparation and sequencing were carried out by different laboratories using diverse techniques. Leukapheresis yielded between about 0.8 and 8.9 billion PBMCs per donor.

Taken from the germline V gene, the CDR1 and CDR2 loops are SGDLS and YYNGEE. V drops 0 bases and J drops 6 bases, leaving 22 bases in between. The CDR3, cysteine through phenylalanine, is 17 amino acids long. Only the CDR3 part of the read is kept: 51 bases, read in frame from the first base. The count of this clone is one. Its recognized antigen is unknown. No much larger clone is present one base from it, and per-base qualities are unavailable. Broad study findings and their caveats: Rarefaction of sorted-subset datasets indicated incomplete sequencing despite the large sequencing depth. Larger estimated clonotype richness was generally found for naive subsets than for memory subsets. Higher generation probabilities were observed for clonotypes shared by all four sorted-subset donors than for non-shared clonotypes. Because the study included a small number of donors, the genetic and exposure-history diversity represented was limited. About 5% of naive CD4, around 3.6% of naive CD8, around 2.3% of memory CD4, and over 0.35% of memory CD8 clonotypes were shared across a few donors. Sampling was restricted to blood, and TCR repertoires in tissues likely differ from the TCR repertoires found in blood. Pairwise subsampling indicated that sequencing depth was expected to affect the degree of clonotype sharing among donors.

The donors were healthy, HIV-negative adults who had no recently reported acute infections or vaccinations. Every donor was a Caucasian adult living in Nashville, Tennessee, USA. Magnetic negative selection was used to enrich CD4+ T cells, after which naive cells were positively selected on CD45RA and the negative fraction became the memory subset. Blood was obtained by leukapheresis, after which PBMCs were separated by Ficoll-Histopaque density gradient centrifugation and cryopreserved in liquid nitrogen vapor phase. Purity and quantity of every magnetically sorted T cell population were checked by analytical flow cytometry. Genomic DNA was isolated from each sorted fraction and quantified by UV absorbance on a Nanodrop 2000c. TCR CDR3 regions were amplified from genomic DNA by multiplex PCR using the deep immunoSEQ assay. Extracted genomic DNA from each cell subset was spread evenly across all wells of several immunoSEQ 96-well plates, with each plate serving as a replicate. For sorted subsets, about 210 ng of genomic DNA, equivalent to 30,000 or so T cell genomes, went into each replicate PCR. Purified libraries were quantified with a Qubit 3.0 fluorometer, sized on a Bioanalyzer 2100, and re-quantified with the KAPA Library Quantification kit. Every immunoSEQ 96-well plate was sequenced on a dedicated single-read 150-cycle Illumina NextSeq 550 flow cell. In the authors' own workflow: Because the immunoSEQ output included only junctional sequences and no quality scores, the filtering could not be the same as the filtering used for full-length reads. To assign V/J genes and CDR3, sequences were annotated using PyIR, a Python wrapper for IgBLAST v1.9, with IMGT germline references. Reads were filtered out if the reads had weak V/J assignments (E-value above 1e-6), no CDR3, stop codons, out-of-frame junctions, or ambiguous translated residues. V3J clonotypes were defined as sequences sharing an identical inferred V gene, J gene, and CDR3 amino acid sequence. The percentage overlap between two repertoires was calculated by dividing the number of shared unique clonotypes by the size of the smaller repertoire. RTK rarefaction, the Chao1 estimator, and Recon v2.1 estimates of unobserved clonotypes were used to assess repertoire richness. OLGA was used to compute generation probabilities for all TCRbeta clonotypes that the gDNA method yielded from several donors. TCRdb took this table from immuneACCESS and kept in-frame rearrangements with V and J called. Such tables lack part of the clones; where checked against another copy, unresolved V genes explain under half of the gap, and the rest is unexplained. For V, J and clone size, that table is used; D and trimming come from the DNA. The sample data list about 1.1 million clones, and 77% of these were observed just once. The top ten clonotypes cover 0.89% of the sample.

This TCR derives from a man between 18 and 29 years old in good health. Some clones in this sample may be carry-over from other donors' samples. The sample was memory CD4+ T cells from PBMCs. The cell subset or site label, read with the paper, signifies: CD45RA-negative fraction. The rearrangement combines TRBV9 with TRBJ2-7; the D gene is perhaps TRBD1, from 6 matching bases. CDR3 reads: CASSVEGQGPSLREQYF. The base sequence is TGTGCCAGCAGCGTAGAGGGGCAGGGGCCGTCTCTTCGCGAGCAGTACTTC. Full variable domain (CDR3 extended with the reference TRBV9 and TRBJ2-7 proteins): DSGVTQTPKHLITATGQRVTLRCSPRSGDLSVYWYQQSLDQGLQFLIQYYNGEERAKGNILERFSAQQFPDLHSELNLSSLELGDSALYFCASSVEGQGPSLREQYFGPGTRLTVT.